Here is one TCR beta chain with its context. Deletions cut 5 bases from V and 7 bases from J, with 11 bases between. The CDR3 is 12 amino acids. In the study's own analysis: Amplified reference gene primers provided the basis for estimating nucleated cell counts. Sequenced by immunoSEQ multiplex PCR; TCRdb stores in-frame clones only, minus some. The V and J calls and clone size come from that table; D and trimming were worked out from the DNA. The sample has 290,000 or so clones; around 80% are singletons. A PCR-confirmed or clinician-diagnosed COVID-19 case had contacted exposed participants within 2 weeks of entry. These data originate in a study of blood T cell repertoires in COVID-19. Study at large: Nucleic acid was either cDNA or gDNA, and it came from T cells, B-cell-depleted T cells, or PBMCs.

This sequence joins TRBV12-3 or TRBV12-4 and TRBJ1-2; D is undetermined. This clonotype was sampled from a man aged 35 to 55 who had been exposed to COVID-19. Sequenced: PBMCs or T cells enriched from blood (not recorded which). The CDR3 DNA is TGTGCCAGCAGTATGCCTGCGAGTGGCTACACCTTC. Its protein is CASSMPASGYTF.